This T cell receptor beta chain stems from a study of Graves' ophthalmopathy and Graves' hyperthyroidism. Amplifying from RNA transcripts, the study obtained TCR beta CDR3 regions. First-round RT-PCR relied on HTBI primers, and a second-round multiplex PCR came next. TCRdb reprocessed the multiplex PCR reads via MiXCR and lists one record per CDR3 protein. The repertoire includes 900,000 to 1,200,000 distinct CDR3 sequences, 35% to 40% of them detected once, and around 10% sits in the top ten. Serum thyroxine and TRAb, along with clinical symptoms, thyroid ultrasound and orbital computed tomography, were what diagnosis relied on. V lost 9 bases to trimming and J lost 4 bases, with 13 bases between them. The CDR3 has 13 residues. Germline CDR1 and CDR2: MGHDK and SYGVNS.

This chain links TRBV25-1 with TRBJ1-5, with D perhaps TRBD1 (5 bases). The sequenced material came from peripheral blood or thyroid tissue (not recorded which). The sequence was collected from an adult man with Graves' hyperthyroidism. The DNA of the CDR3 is TGTGCCAGTGCGGGGCCGGGTAATCAGCCCCAGCATTTT. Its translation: CASAGPGNQPQHF.